This passage covers 9 T cell receptor beta chains from one sample sequenced in a study of cytomegalovirus exposure and HLA in healthy donors. Libraries were prepared by immunoSEQ multiplex PCR; TCRdb keeps only in-frame clonotypes and omits some of them. The sample consists of about 56,000 clones, 90% to 96% of them appearing once. The sample consisted of PBMCs. The origin of the receptors is a young woman in good health and CMV-seronegative.

The chain employs TRBV4-1 and TRBJ1-2; D might be TRBD1 (6 bases). The CDR3 spans 15 residues. Trimming removed 0 bases from V and 3 bases from J, with 11 bases in between. Germline V gene data show CDR1 as MGHRA and CDR2 as YSYEKL. In DNA, the CDR3 is TGCGCCAGCAGCCAAGATCGCAGGGGAGACTATGGCTACACCTTC. Residues: CASSQDRRGDYGYTF.

The J gene is TRBJ1-3, the V gene TRBV28; perhaps TRBD1 as D (6 bases). The CDR3 covers 17 residues. Germline-derived CDR1 and CDR2 are MDHEN and SYDVKM. V was trimmed by 6 bases and J by 0 bases, leaving 18 bases between them. The CDR3 coding sequence is TGTGCCAGCAGCCCCATTCGGGGAGGGGGCTCTGGAAACACCATATATTTT. Its translation is CASSPIRGGGSGNTIYF.

V gene TRBV6-5 combines with J gene TRBJ2-7; D might be TRBD1 (5 bases). With 2 bases removed from V and 7 bases from J, the gap between germline ends came to 18 bases. CDR3 length: 15 amino acids. In germline, CDR1 is MNHEY, CDR2 SVGAGI. CDR3 region: CASSYGAGDIGEQYF. The CDR3 DNA reads TGTGCCAGCAGTTACGGGGCTGGGGATATTGGGGAGCAGTACTTC.

The gene calls are TRBV28 and TRBJ2-2; the D gene is possibly TRBD2 (6 bases). The CDR3 length is 16 residues. The V end lost 6 bases, the J end lost 5 bases, and 19 bases lay between the germline ends. The germline V gene has CDR1 MDHEN and CDR2 SYDVKM. CDR3 nucleotide sequence: TGTGCCAGCAGCCAATTCCAGGGCCGGGGGACCGGGGAGCTGTTTTTT. The encoded protein is CASSQFQGRGTGELFF. Complete variable domain (other parts from reference TRBV28 and TRBJ2-2): DVKVTQSSRYLVKRTGEKVFLECVQDMDHENMFWYRQDPGLGLRLIYFSYDVKMKEKGDIPEGYSVSREKKERFSLILESASTNQTSMYLCASSQFQGRGTGELFFGEGSRLTVL.

This clone showed up just once. The CDR3 DNA reads as TGTGCCAGTAGCCTAGGGGGCCCAACTAGCAATCAGCCCCAGCATTTT. Translating gives CASSLGGPTSNQPQHF. The rearrangement joins TRBV19 to TRBJ1-5, with TRBD1 matching 7 bases. The junction had 8 bases not matched to a gene; V was cut back by 6 bases and J by 0 bases. Per the germline V gene, CDR1 is LNHDA and CDR2 is SQIVND (reference sequence). The CDR3 is made up of 16 amino acids. Full variable domain (outside the CDR3, taken from reference TRBV19 and TRBJ1-5): DGGITQSPKYLFRKEGQNVTLSCEQNLNHDAMYWYRQDPGQGLRLIYYSQIVNDFQKGDIAEGYSVSREKKESFPLTVTSAQKNPTAFYLCASSLGGPTSNQPQHFGDGTRLSIL.

The V gene is TRBV5-4, the J gene TRBJ2-5; 13 bases line up with TRBD2. This CDR3 contains 16 residues. J gave up 3 bases and V 4 bases, and 6 bases lay outside the gene matches. Germline V CDR1 and CDR2: SGHNT, YYREEE (reference sequence). The CDR3 spells CASSPGLAGNKETQYF. CDR3 DNA: TGTGCCAGCAGCCCGGGACTAGCGGGGAACAAAGAGACCCAGTACTTC.

About this clone itself: One end of the junction does not line up with germline, which may come from a read error. This chain links TRBV28 with TRBJ2-2; 10 bases are a match to TRBD2. The CDR3 has 17 residues. Per germline, CDR1 MDHEN and CDR2 SYDVKM. The CDR3 DNA follows: TGTGCCAGCACACCGGGGGGACTAGCGCCGAAGACCGGGGAGCTGTTTTTT. Translated: CASTPGGLAPKTGELFF.

This clone came up once. This rearrangement joins TRBV7-2 to TRBJ1-4; no reliable D call. V lost 3 bases and J lost 7, with 12 bases in between. CDR1 and CDR2 from the germline V gene are SGHTA and FQGNSA. CDR3 size: 14 residues. This chain's CDR3 is CASSFATGGEKLFF. In DNA, the CDR3 is TGTGCCAGCAGCTTCGCAACTGGAGGTGAAAAACTGTTTTTT.

The CDR3 here is CASSPALETQYF. For the CDR3, the DNA is TGTGCCAGCAGCCCCGCGCTGGAGACCCAGTACTTC. V usage is TRBV7-9 and J usage is TRBJ2-5, with D unresolved. Trimming left V 5 bases short and J 5 bases short, with 9 bases between. This CDR3 contains 12 residues. CDR1 and CDR2 (germline): SEHNR, FQNEAQ (reference sequence).